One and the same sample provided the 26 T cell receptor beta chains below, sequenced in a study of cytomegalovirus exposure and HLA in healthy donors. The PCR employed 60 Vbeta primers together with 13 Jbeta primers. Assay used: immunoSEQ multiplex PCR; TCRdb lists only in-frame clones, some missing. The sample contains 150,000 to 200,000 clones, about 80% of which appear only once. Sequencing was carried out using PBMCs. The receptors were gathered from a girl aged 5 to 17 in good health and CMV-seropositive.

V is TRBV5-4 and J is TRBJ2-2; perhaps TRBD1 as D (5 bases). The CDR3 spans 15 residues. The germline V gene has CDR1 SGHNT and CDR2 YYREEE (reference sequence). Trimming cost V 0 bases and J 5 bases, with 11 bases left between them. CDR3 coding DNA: TGTGCCAGCAGCTTGGCCCCACAGGCGACCGGGGAGCTGTTTTTT. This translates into CASSLAPQATGELFF.

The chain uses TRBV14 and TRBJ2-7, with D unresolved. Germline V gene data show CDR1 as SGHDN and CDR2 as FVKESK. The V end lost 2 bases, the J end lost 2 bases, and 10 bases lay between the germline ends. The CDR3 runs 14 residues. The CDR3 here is CASSQWAGTYEQYF. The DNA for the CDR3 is TGTGCCAGCAGCCAATGGGCAGGCACCTACGAGCAGTACTTC.

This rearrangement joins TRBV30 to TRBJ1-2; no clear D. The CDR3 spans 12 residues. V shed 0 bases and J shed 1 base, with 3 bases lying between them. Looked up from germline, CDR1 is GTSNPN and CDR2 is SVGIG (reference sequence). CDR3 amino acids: CAWSVSNYGYTF. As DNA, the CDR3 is TGTGCCTGGAGTGTCAGTAACTATGGCTACACCTTC.

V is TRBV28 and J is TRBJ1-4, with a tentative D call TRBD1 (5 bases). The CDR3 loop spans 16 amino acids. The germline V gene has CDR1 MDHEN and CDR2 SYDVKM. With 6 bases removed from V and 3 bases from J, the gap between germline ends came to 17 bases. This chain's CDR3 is CASRESRQFPNEKLFF. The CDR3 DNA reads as TGTGCCAGCAGAGAAAGTCGACAGTTTCCTAATGAAAAACTGTTTTTT. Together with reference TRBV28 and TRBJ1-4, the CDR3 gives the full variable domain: DVKVTQSSRYLVKRTGEKVFLECVQDMDHENMFWYRQDPGLGLRLIYFSYDVKMKEKGDIPEGYSVSREKKERFSLILESASTNQTSMYLCASRESRQFPNEKLFFGSGTQLSVL.

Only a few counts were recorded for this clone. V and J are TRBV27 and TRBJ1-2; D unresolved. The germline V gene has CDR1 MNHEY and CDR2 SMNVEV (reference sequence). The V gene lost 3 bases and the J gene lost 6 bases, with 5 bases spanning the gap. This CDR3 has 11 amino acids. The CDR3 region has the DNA TGTGCCAGCAGTTTGGAGAATGGCTACACCTTC. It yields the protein CASSLENGYTF.

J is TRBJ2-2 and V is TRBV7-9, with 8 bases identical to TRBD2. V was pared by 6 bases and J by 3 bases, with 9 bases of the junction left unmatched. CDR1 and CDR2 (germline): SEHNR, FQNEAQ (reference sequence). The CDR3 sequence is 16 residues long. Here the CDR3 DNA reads TGTGCCAGCAGTCCTACTAGCGGACCTTACACCGGGGAGCTGTTTTTT. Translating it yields CASSPTSGPYTGELFF.

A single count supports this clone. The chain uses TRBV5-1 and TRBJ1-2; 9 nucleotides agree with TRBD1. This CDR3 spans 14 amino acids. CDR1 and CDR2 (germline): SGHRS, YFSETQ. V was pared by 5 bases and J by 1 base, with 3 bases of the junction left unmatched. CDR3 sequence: CASSWTGVNYGYTF. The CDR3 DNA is TGCGCCAGCAGTTGGACAGGGGTTAACTATGGCTACACCTTC.

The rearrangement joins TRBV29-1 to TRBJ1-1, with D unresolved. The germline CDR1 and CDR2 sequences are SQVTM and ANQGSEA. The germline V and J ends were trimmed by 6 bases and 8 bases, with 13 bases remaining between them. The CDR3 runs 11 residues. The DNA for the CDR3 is TGCAGCGTCAGGAAGCTTTACGAAGCTTTCTTT. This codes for CSVRKLYEAFF.

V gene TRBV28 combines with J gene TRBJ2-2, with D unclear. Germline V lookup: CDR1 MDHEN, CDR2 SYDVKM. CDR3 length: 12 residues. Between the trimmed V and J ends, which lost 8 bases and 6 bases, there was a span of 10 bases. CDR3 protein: CASGSQPGELFF. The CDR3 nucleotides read TGTGCCAGCGGTTCACAACCCGGGGAGCTGTTTTTT.

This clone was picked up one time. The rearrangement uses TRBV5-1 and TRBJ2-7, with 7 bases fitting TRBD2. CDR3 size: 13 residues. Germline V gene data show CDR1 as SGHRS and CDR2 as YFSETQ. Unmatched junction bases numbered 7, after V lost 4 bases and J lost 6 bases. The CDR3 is CASSPLGGAEQYF. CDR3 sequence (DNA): TGCGCCAGCAGCCCGCTGGGAGGGGCCGAGCAGTACTTC.

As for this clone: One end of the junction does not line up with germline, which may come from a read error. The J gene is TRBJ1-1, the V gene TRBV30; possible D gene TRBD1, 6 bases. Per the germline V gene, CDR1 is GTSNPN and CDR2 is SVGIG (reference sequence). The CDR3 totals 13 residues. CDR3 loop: CAWAPGHQVQRLF. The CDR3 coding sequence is TGTGCCTGGGCCCCGGGACACCAGGTTCAGAGGCTCTTT.

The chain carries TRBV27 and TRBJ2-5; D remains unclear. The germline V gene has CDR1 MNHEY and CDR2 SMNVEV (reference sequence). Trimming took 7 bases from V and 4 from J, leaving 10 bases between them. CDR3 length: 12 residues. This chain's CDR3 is CASTPPRETQYF. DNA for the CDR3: TGTGCCAGCACCCCCCCCCGAGAGACCCAGTACTTC.

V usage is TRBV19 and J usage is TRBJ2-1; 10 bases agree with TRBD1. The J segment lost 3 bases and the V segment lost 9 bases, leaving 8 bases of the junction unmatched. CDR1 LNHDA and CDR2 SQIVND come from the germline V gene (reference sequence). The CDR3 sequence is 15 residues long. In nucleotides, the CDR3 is TGTGCCAGCCGATTGACAGGGGGCGACTACAATGAGCAGTTCTTC. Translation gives CASRLTGGDYNEQFF. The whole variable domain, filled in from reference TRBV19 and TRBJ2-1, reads DGGITQSPKYLFRKEGQNVTLSCEQNLNHDAMYWYRQDPGQGLRLIYYSQIVNDFQKGDIAEGYSVSREKKESFPLTVTSAQKNPTAFYLCASRLTGGDYNEQFFGPGTRLTVL.

The CDR3 nucleotides read TGTGCCAGCAGTCCTATAGGGACAGCCTACGAGCAGTACTTC. Protein sequence: CASSPIGTAYEQYF. The chain joins TRBV7-9 to TRBJ2-7; 7 bases agree with TRBD1. This CDR3 contains 14 residues. The trim removed 6 bases at V and 2 bases at J, leaving 7 bases unmatched. CDR1 is SEHNR and CDR2 is FQNEAQ in the germline V gene (reference sequence).

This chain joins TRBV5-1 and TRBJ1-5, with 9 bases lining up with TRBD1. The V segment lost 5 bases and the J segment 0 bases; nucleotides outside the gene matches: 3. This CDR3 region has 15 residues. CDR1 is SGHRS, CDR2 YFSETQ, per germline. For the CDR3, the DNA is TGCGCCAGCAGGAGGACAGGGGATAGCAATCAGCCCCAGCATTTT. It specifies CASRRTGDSNQPQHF.

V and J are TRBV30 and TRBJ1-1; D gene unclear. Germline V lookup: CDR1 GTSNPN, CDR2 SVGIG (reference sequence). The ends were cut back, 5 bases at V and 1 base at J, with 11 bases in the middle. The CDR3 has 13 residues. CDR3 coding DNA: TGTGCCTGGGGTATACAGAAGAACACTGAAGCTTTCTTT. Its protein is CAWGIQKNTEAFF.

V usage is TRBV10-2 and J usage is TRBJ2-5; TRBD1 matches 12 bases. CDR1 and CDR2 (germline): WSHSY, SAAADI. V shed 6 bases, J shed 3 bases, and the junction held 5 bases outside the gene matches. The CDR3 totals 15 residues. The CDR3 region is CASREGTGGEETQYF. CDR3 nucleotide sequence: TGCGCCAGCAGGGAAGGGACAGGGGGCGAAGAGACCCAGTACTTC.

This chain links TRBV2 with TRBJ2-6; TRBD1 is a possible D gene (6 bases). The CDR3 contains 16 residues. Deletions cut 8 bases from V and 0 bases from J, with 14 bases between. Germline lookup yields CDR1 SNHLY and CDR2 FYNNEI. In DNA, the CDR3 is TGTGCCAGCTTCTACGACAGGTACTCTGGGGCCAACGTCCTGACTTTC. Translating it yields CASFYDRYSGANVLTF.

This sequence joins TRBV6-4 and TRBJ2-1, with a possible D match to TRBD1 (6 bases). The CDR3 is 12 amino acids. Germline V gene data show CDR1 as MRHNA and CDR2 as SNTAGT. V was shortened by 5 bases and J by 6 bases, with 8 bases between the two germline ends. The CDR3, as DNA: TGTGCCAGCAGTAACAGGGTCAATGAGCAGTTCTTC. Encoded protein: CASSNRVNEQFF.

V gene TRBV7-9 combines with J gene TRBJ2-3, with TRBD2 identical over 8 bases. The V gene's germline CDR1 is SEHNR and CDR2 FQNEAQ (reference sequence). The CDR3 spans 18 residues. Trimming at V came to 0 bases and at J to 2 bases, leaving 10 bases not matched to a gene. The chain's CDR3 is CASSLAPQSSGYTDTQYF. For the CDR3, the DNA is TGTGCCAGCAGCTTAGCGCCTCAGTCTAGCGGGTACACAGATACGCAGTATTTT. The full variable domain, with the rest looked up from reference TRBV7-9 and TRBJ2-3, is DTGVSQNPRHKITKRGQNVTFRCDPISEHNRLYWYRQTLGQGPEFLTYFQNEAQLEKSRLLSDRFSAERPKGSFSTLEIQRTEQGDSAMYLCASSLAPQSSGYTDTQYFGPGTRLTVL.

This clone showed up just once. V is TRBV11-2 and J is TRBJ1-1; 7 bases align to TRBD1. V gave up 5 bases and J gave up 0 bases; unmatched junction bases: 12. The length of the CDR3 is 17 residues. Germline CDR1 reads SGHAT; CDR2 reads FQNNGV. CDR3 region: CASSANPGTALNTEAFF. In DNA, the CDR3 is TGTGCCAGCAGCGCCAACCCCGGGACAGCTTTGAACACTGAAGCTTTCTTT. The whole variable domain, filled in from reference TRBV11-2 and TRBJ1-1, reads EAGVAQSPRYKIIEKRQSVAFWCNPISGHATLYWYQQILGQGPKLLIQFQNNGVVDDSQLPKDRFSAERLKGVDSTLKIQPAKLEDSAVYLCASSANPGTALNTEAFFGQGTRLTVV.

The CDR3: CASSPSQGAHGYTF. The CDR3 nucleotides read TGTGCCAGCAGTCCTTCACAGGGGGCTCATGGCTACACCTTC. The chain uses TRBV27 and TRBJ1-2; 9 bases map to TRBD1. With V trimmed by 5 bases and J by 6 bases, 7 bases remained unmatched. This CDR3 spans 14 amino acids. Germline V gene data show CDR1 as MNHEY and CDR2 as SMNVEV (reference sequence).

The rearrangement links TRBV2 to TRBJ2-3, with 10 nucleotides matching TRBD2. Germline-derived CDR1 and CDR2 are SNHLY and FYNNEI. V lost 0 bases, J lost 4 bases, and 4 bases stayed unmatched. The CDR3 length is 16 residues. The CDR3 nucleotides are TGTGCCAGCAGTGAAGCGCGTCTAGCGGGGGCAGATACGCAGTATTTT. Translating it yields CASSEARLAGADTQYF.

In nucleotides, the CDR3 is TGCGCCAGCAGCTCGAGGGCCTCCAGCACAGATACGCAGTATTTT. Its translation is CASSSRASSTDTQYF. The chain recombines TRBV5-1 with TRBJ2-3; possibly TRBD2 for D (5 bases). Germline V lookup: CDR1 SGHRS, CDR2 YFSETQ. The CDR3 has 15 amino acids. V was shortened by 3 bases and J by 0 bases, with 11 bases between the two germline ends.

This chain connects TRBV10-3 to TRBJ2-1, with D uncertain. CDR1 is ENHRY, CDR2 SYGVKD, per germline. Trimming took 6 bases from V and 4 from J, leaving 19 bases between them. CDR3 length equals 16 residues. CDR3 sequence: CAIRSPVSVLYNEQFF. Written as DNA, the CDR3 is TGTGCCATCAGATCCCCGGTGAGCGTCCTGTACAATGAGCAGTTCTTC.

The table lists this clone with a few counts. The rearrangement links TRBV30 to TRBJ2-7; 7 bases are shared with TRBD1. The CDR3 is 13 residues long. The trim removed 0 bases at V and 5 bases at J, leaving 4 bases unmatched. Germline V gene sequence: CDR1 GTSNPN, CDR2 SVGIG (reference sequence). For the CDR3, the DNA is TGTGCCTGGAGTGTAGGGACAGTAGACGAGCAGTACTTC. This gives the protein CAWSVGTVDEQYF.